The next 17 T cell receptor beta chains were all read from a single sample in a study of blood T cell repertoires in COVID-19 (TCRdb year 2020). The protocol used for the library was the immunoSEQ multiplex PCR assay. The immuneACCESS repertoire file appears here via TCRdb, limited to in-frame rearrangements. These files lack a portion of the clones; in checked studies, under half of the deficit traces to unresolved V genes, and the cause of the others is not known. Here the sample has around 250,000 clones; roughly 85% occur a single time. The ten largest clones capture more than 4.5% of the sample. The sample consisted of peripheral blood. Receptor source: a man aged 50 to 59 with active or convalescent COVID-19.

The chain employs TRBV7-8 and TRBJ1-5, with D hard to call. V shed 3 bases and J shed 1 base, with 7 bases lying between them. This CDR3 contains 14 residues. Germline assignment: CDR1 SGHVS and CDR2 FQNEAQ. The CDR3 loop reads CASSFAGSNQPQHF. DNA for the CDR3: TGTGCCAGCAGCTTTGCGGGAAGCAATCAGCCCCAGCATTTT.

The rearrangement joins TRBV9 to TRBJ2-7; 11 positions agree with TRBD2. Germline CDR1 reads SGDLS; CDR2 reads YYNGEE. Trimming took 0 bases from V and 3 from J; bases not matched to a gene: 2. The CDR3 loop spans 15 amino acids. The CDR3 DNA reads TGTGCCAGCAGCGTAGAACTAGCGGGAGTCTACGAGCAGTACTTC. Translating gives CASSVELAGVYEQYF.

The rearrangement uses TRBV7-3 and TRBJ2-1; 8 bases match TRBD2. The CDR3 loop spans 16 amino acids. Trimming cost V 3 bases and J 0 bases; bases outside gene matches: 4. Germline V gene lookup returns CDR1 SGHTA and CDR2 FQGTGA. The chain's CDR3 is CASSFKAGVSYNEQFF. The CDR3, as DNA: TGTGCCAGCAGCTTTAAAGCGGGAGTCTCCTACAATGAGCAGTTCTTC. The full variable domain, rest sourced from reference TRBV7-3 and TRBJ2-1, is GAGVSQTPSNKVTEKGKYVELRCDPISGHTALYWYRQSLGQGPEFLIYFQGTGAADDSGLPNDRFFAVRPEGSVSTLKIQRTERGDSAVYLCASSFKAGVSYNEQFFGPGTRLTVL.

The sample holds a few counts of this clone. The chain uses TRBV5-8 and TRBJ1-2; D gene ambiguous. The germline CDR1 and CDR2 sequences are SGHTS and YDEGEE. Trimming removed 6 bases at V and 7 bases at J, with 10 bases between. The CDR3 runs to 11 residues. For the CDR3, the DNA is TGTGCCAGCAACCCACGGTCTGGCTACACCTTC. This codes for CASNPRSGYTF.

The rearrangement uses TRBV19 and TRBJ2-3; 8 nucleotides agree with TRBD2. The ends lost 6 bases at V and 2 bases at J; junction bases unmatched: 4. The germline gives CDR1 LNHDA, CDR2 SQIVND (reference sequence). The CDR3 contains 14 residues. The DNA for the CDR3 is TGTGCCAGTAGGCGGGAGGCCAACACAGATACGCAGTATTTT. It yields the protein CASRREANTDTQYF.

V usage is TRBV6-5 and J usage is TRBJ1-3; 7 nucleotides agree with TRBD1. The CDR3 spans 14 residues. The V and J ends lost 2 bases and 4 bases, in that order; junction bases with no gene match: 2. Germline V lookup: CDR1 MNHEY, CDR2 SVGAGI. As DNA, the CDR3 is TGTGCCAGCAGTTACGGGGGACAGGGAAACACCATATATTTT. Its protein is CASSYGGQGNTIYF.

This clone is a singleton in its sample. This chain uses TRBV7-3 with TRBJ2-5; 8 nucleotides align to TRBD2. The germline gives CDR1 SGHTA, CDR2 FQGTGA. This CDR3 has 15 residues. V shed 4 bases, J shed 2 bases, and the junction held 6 bases outside the gene matches. This CDR3 is CASSSLAGRQETQYF. In DNA, the CDR3 is TGTGCCAGCAGCTCCCTAGCGGGCCGACAAGAGACCCAGTACTTC.

V and J are TRBV7-9 and TRBJ2-5; D perhaps matches TRBD2 (7 bases). The germline V gene has CDR1 SEHNR and CDR2 FQNEAQ (reference sequence). V was cut by 3 bases and J by 5 bases, with 16 bases left in between. This CDR3 comprises 15 residues. The CDR3 loop reads CASSFSAGGPETQYF. The CDR3 bases are TGTGCCAGCAGCTTTAGTGCCGGGGGGCCGGAGACCCAGTACTTC. The full variable domain, completed using reference TRBV7-9 and TRBJ2-5, is DTGVSQNPRHKITKRGQNVTFRCDPISEHNRLYWYRQTLGQGPEFLTYFQNEAQLEKSRLLSDRFSAERPKGSFSTLEIQRTEQGDSAMYLCASSFSAGGPETQYFGPGTRLLVL.

The chain couples TRBV3-1 (or the pseudogene TRBV3-2) to TRBJ2-1, with 7 nucleotides matching TRBD1. CDR1 and CDR2 from the germline V gene are LGHDT and YNNKEL (reference sequence). The CDR3 is 15 amino acids. The V gene end was trimmed by 0 bases and the J gene end by 9 bases; junction bases not matched to a gene: 8. The CDR3 loop is CASSQDDRVRREQFF. The CDR3 DNA follows: TGTGCCAGCAGCCAAGATGACAGGGTAAGGCGTGAGCAGTTCTTC.

The J gene is TRBJ2-7, the V gene TRBV11-2; TRBD2 matches at 15 bases. The junction had 6 bases not matched to a gene; V was cut back by 0 bases and J by 0 bases. CDR3 length: 19 residues. The germline gives CDR1 SGHAT, CDR2 FQNNGV. DNA for the CDR3: TGTGCCAGCAGCTTAGATGGGACTAGCGGGAGGTCCCTCTCCTACGAGCAGTACTTC. Translating gives CASSLDGTSGRSLSYEQYF.

V gene TRBV6-1 combines with J gene TRBJ2-3; D may be TRBD1 (5 bases). Per the germline V gene, CDR1 is MNHNS and CDR2 is SASEGT. V lost 3 bases to trimming and J lost 3 bases, with 13 bases between them. The CDR3 loop spans 15 amino acids. CDR3 coding DNA: TGTGCCAGCAGTGAGTCCAGGGTAGGGACAGATACGCAGTATTTT. The encoded protein is CASSESRVGTDTQYF.

This chain connects TRBV6-6 to TRBJ1-5; D remains unclear. CDR3 length equals 13 residues. Germline CDR1 MNHNY, CDR2 SVGAGI (reference sequence). Trimming took 6 bases from V and 0 from J, leaving 6 bases between them. The CDR3 DNA reads TGTGCCAGCAGACAAGATAGCAATCAGCCCCAGCATTTT. The encoded protein is CASRQDSNQPQHF.

The V and J genes are TRBV30 and TRBJ1-6, with D unresolved. With 0 bases removed from V and 14 bases from J, the gap between germline ends came to 14 bases. Germline V gene data show CDR1 as GTSNPN and CDR2 as SVGIG (reference sequence). This CDR3 has 13 amino acids. The CDR3 loop reads CAWSVWALRTLHF. The CDR3 nucleotides are TGTGCCTGGAGTGTTTGGGCCCTACGAACCCTCCACTTT.

The rearrangement joins TRBV14 to TRBJ1-6; 10 nucleotides match TRBD1. The germline V gene has CDR1 SGHDN and CDR2 FVKESK. The CDR3 loop spans 15 amino acids. The J segment lost 9 bases and the V segment lost 3 bases, leaving 5 bases of the junction unmatched. The CDR3 nucleotides are TGTGCCAGCAGCCAGTTGGGACAGGGGATTTCACCCCTCCACTTT. Translated, it gives CASSQLGQGISPLHF.

This clone was recorded a few times. The CDR3 sequence: CASGAQASYEQYF. The CDR3 bases are TGTGCTAGTGGTGCTCAAGCCTCCTACGAGCAGTACTTC. The chain is built from TRBV12-5 and TRBJ2-7; D gene uncertain. Germline CDR1 is LGHNT and CDR2 is FRNRAP. This CDR3 is built from 13 residues. V was cut by 5 bases and J by 0 bases, with 8 bases left in between.

The V gene is TRBV29-1, the J gene TRBJ2-7, with TRBD1 matching 10 bases. CDR1 and CDR2 from the germline V gene are SQVTM and ANQGSEA. The CDR3 sequence is 14 residues long. With V trimmed by 6 bases and J by 6 bases, 11 bases remained unmatched. The CDR3, as DNA: TGCAGCGTCAGGACAGGGGGGAACCTAGGCGAGCAGTACTTC. This sequence encodes CSVRTGGNLGEQYF.

Regarding this clone: Mismatch with germline at one junction end may stem from a read error. Within the sample, other DNA sequences also encode this same CDR3. The chain is built from TRBV6-1 and TRBJ1-4; D possibly corresponds to TRBD1 (5 bases). Germline CDR1 reads MNHNS; CDR2 reads SASEGT. CDR3 length: 15 residues. The DNA of the CDR3 is TGTGCCAGCAGTGAGCCGGGACTTGGTAATGAAAAGCTGTTTTTT. Amino acid sequence: CASSEPGLGNEKLFF.